The next 21 T cell receptor beta chains were all read from a single sample in a study of monozygotic twins with inflammatory bowel disease. One entry per CDR3 protein, without DNA, is what TCRdb gives after re-calling the 5' RACE reads. The sample totals about 300,000 distinct CDR3 sequences. The sequenced sample consisted of blood. Receptor source: a human donor with ulcerative colitis or Crohn's disease, or a healthy co-twin of an affected twin (not recorded which).

The chain joins TRBV11-3 to TRBJ2-1; TCRdb reports TRBD2, a call that lacks DNA to check it against. CDR3 size: 17 residues. CDR1 SGHNT and CDR2 YENEEA come from the germline V gene. This CDR3 is CASSLSGWGSTHNEQFF.

The chain uses TRBV5-1 and TRBJ2-7. The CDR3 covers 14 residues. From germline, CDR1 is SGHRS and CDR2 YFSETQ. CDR3 amino acids: CASSFDRSSYEQYF.

V usage is TRBV20-1 and J usage is TRBJ1-4; no DNA is available, so the TRBD1 call from TCRdb remains unchecked. Germline values: CDR1 DFQATT, CDR2 SNEGSKA (reference sequence). The CDR3 is 11 amino acids. This chain's CDR3 is CSADSSEKLFF.

This chain links TRBV6-1 with TRBJ2-1; TCRdb indicates TRBD1, and absent DNA this call remains unverified. Germline V lookup: CDR1 MNHNS, CDR2 SASEGT. The CDR3 extends over 16 amino acids. CDR3 sequence reads: CASSPRGTNSGNEQFF.

This chain connects TRBV5-6 to TRBJ2-1; there is no DNA to check the TCRdb D call of TRBD1. Germline V lookup: CDR1 SGHDT, CDR2 YYEEEE. The CDR3 extends over 19 amino acids. This chain's CDR3 is CASSLASDRDRVTYNEQFF.

The rearrangement uses TRBV10-3 and TRBJ2-3; TCRdb's D call, TRBD1, is unchecked because there is no DNA. CDR3 size: 13 residues. CDR1 ENHRY and CDR2 SYGVKD come from the germline V gene. The CDR3 region is CAISRDSTDTQYF.

The rearrangement links TRBV28 to TRBJ2-7; no DNA is available, so the TRBD1 call from TCRdb remains unchecked. The CDR3 extends over 13 amino acids. Looked up from germline, CDR1 is MDHEN and CDR2 is SYDVKM. CDR3 region: CASTPASAYEQYF.

The chain recombines TRBV28 with TRBJ2-7; TCRdb selects TRBD1, and the lack of DNA leaves this call unchecked. CDR1 is MDHEN, CDR2 SYDVKM, per germline. The CDR3 runs 14 residues. The CDR3 region is CASITTPGSYEQYF.

The J gene is TRBJ2-7, the V gene TRBV28; as DNA is missing, the TRBD2 call by TCRdb cannot be tested. Germline loops: CDR1 MDHEN, CDR2 SYDVKM. The CDR3 length is 16 residues. CDR3 sequence: CASTERPTRGGTEQYF.

CDR3 in amino acids: CASTDRGRVIQYF. J is TRBJ2-4 and V is TRBV27; as DNA is missing, the TRBD1 call by TCRdb cannot be tested. The CDR3 covers 13 residues. CDR1 and CDR2 from the germline V gene are MNHEY and SMNVEV (reference sequence).

The gene calls are TRBV20-1 and TRBJ1-3. CDR3 size: 15 residues. Germline V CDR1 and CDR2: DFQATT, SNEGSKA (reference sequence). The CDR3 here is CSARVWAGSGNTIYF.

This chain connects TRBV28 to TRBJ1-4; there is no DNA to check the TCRdb D call of TRBD1. Germline lookup yields CDR1 MDHEN and CDR2 SYDVKM. The CDR3 has 15 amino acids. This chain's CDR3 is CAIADSLATNEKLFF.

The chain joins TRBV20-1 to TRBJ1-5; absent DNA, TCRdb's TRBD1 call cannot be checked. The germline V gene has CDR1 DFQATT and CDR2 SNEGSKA (reference sequence). The CDR3 sequence is 15 residues long. CDR3 residues: CSAIRDSSSNQPQHF.

V gene TRBV18 combines with J gene TRBJ2-7. The V gene's germline CDR1 is KGHSH and CDR2 LQKENI. The CDR3 consists of 14 residues. The CDR3 reads CASSRRLQTYEQYF.

The chain employs TRBV5-1 and TRBJ1-1. CDR1 is SGHRS and CDR2 is YFSETQ in the germline V gene. The CDR3 is 15 residues long. The CDR3 loop is CASSLGRGNIPEAFF.

The gene calls are TRBV12-3 or TRBV12-4 and TRBJ2-1; TCRdb picks TRBD2, but there is no DNA to check that call. This CDR3 spans 14 amino acids. The CDR3 is CASRRSGGAGEQFF.

The chain uses TRBV4-3 and TRBJ2-1. The CDR3 runs to 11 residues. CDR1 is LGHNA and CDR2 is YSLEER in the germline V gene. The CDR3: CASSQGNEQFF.

The rearrangement uses TRBV24-1 and TRBJ2-7. This CDR3 has 12 amino acids. Germline loops: CDR1 KGHDR, CDR2 SFDVKD. The CDR3: CATSQGNYEQYF.

CDR3 sequence: CASRSSPGITYEQYF. The gene calls are TRBV19 and TRBJ2-7. The length of the CDR3 is 15 residues. The V gene's germline CDR1 is LNHDA and CDR2 SQIVND (reference sequence).

CDR3 region: CSFTGTGIGNQPQHF. The chain uses TRBV20-1 and TRBJ1-5; TCRdb's D gene call, TRBD1, goes unchecked for lack of DNA. The CDR3 totals 15 residues. Germline values: CDR1 DFQATT, CDR2 SNEGSKA (reference sequence).

The chain couples TRBV24-1 to TRBJ2-1; TCRdb proposes TRBD1, but this gene call is untestable without DNA. Germline CDR1 KGHDR, CDR2 SFDVKD. The CDR3 extends over 15 amino acids. CDR3 residues: CATSDPGGLKREQFF.